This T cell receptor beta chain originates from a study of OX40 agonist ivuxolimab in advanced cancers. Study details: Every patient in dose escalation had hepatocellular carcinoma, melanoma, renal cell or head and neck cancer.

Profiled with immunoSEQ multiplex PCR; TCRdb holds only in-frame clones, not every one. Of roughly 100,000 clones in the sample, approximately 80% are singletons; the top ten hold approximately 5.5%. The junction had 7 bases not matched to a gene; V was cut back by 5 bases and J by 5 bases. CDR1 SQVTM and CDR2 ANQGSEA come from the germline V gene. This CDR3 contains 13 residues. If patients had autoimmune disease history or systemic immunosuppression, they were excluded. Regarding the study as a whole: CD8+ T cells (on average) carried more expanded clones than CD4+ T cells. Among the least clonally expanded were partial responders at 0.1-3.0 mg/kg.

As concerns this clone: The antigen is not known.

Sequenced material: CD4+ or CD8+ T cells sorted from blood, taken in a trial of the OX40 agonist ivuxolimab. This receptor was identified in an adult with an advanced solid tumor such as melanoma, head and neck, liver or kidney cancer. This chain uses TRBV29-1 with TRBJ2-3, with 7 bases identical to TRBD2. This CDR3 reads CSVRGSGGDTQYF. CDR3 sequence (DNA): TGCAGCGTTCGCGGGAGCGGTGGAGATACGCAGTATTTT.